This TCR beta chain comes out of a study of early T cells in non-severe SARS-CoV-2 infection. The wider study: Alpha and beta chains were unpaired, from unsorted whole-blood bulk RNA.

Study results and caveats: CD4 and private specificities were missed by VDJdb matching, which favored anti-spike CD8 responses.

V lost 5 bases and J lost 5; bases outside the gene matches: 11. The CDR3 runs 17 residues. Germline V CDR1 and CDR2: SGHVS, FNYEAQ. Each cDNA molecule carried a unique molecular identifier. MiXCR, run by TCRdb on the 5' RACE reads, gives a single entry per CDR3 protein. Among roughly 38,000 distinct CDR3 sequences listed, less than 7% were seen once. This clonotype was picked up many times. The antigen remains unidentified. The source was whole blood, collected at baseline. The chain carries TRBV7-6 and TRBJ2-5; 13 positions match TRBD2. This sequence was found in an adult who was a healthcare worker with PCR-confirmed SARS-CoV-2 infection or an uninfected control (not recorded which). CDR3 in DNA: TGTGCCAGCAGCCCCGGGACTAGCGGGGAGATATGGGAGACCCAGTACTTC. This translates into CASSPGTSGEIWETQYF.